A selection of T cell receptor beta chains follows, all from one sample in a study of blood T cells in healthy people across ages. MiXCR, run by TCRdb on the 5' RACE reads, gives a single entry per CDR3 protein. The data show 1.5 million or so distinct CDR3 sequences, with 35% to 45% seen just once and 7% to 9.5% held by the top ten. The sequenced sample was blood. These TCRs come from a woman between 18 and 29 years old in good health. CDR3s leave out the opening cysteine and the closing phenylalanine or tryptophan. D genes are given only for firm matches.

D gene: -
J gene: TRBJ2-5
CDR3 length: 13
V gene: TRBV5-1
CDR3 protein: ASSLDGDSSETQY

D gene: TRBD2
J gene: TRBJ2-7
CDR3 length: 12
V gene: TRBV6-1
CDR3 protein: ASSVAGNNYEQY

D gene: TRBD1
J gene: TRBJ1-2
CDR3 length: 9
V gene: TRBV5-5
CDR3 protein: ASSLVQGAT

D gene: -
J gene: TRBJ2-1
CDR3 length: 14
V gene: TRBV4-1
CDR3 protein: ASSHRRGTHYDEQF

D gene: -
J gene: TRBJ1-5
CDR3 length: 12
V gene: TRBV4-1
CDR3 protein: ASSQVTERQPQH

D gene: TRBD2
J gene: TRBJ2-1
CDR3 length: 15
V gene: TRBV6-1
CDR3 protein: ASSTGRTSVFVETQF

D gene: -
J gene: TRBJ2-7
CDR3 length: 17
V gene: TRBV21-1
CDR3 protein: ASSIRTGTAISGTYEQY

D gene: TRBD2
J gene: TRBJ2-5
CDR3 length: 14
V gene: TRBV11-2
CDR3 protein: ASSSGLAASQETQY

D gene: TRBD2
J gene: TRBJ2-1
CDR3 length: 13
V gene: TRBV19
CDR3 protein: ASSIGLAGGGEQF

D gene: TRBD1
J gene: TRBJ1-6
CDR3 length: 13
V gene: TRBV5-1
CDR3 protein: ASSLAGQHNSPLH

D gene: -
J gene: TRBJ2-1
CDR3 length: 14
V gene: TRBV4-2
CDR3 protein: ASSQELEKAYNEQF

D gene: TRBD2
J gene: TRBJ2-5
CDR3 length: 13
V gene: TRBV5-1
CDR3 protein: ASSLLAGAQETQY

D gene: TRBD1
J gene: TRBJ2-5
CDR3 length: 14
V gene: TRBV18
CDR3 protein: ASSHLYGTGLNEQY

D gene: -
J gene: TRBJ1-1
CDR3 length: 9
V gene: TRBV7-9
CDR3 protein: AGGGDTEAF

D gene: -
J gene: -
CDR3 length: 12
V gene: TRBV20-1
CDR3 protein: SARDGIHGETQY

D gene: -
J gene: TRBJ2-1
CDR3 length: 12
V gene: TRBV7-9
CDR3 protein: ASSLEGRNNEQF

D gene: -
J gene: TRBJ2-3
CDR3 length: 11
V gene: TRBV7-3
CDR3 protein: AISTGPLETQY

D gene: TRBD2
J gene: TRBJ2-3
CDR3 length: 14
V gene: TRBV3-1
CDR3 protein: ASSQDGRAFIDTQY

D gene: TRBD2
J gene: TRBJ2-5
CDR3 length: 11
V gene: TRBV5-5
CDR3 protein: ASGWGGEETQY

D gene: TRBD2
J gene: TRBJ2-1
CDR3 length: 14
V gene: TRBV12-3/TRBV12-4
CDR3 protein: ASSGLAGGLYNEQF

D gene: -
J gene: TRBJ1-5
CDR3 length: 11
V gene: TRBV20-1
CDR3 protein: SARRGPNQPQH

D gene: -
J gene: TRBJ1-2
CDR3 length: 11
V gene: TRBV20-1
CDR3 protein: SGSSGDWYGYT

D gene: TRBD2
J gene: TRBJ2-3
CDR3 length: 15
V gene: TRBV12-3/TRBV12-4
CDR3 protein: ASSPMGGAGVLDTQY

D gene: -
J gene: TRBJ2-3
CDR3 length: 14
V gene: TRBV11-2
CDR3 protein: ASSLDRKPAADTQY

D gene: TRBD2
J gene: TRBJ2-3
CDR3 length: 19
V gene: TRBV6-1
CDR3 protein: ASSTTVGGLAGEHTSDTQY

D gene: -
J gene: TRBJ2-5
CDR3 length: 11
V gene: TRBV29-1
CDR3 protein: STRQELQETQY

D gene: -
J gene: TRBJ2-2
CDR3 length: 12
V gene: TRBV27
CDR3 protein: ASSLRQNTGELF

D gene: -
J gene: -
CDR3 length: 13
V gene: TRBV5-4
CDR3 protein: ASSLAPGPGETQY

D gene: TRBD1
J gene: TRBJ2-1
CDR3 length: 12
V gene: TRBV28
CDR3 protein: ASRSPGQGNEQF

D gene: -
J gene: TRBJ1-2
CDR3 length: 12
V gene: TRBV5-6
CDR3 protein: ASSLEGITRGYT

D gene: -
J gene: TRBJ1-4
CDR3 length: 11
V gene: TRBV10-2
CDR3 protein: ASSVGINEKLF

D gene: TRBD1
J gene: TRBJ1-2
CDR3 length: 14
V gene: TRBV29-1
CDR3 protein: SVVGTGGNLNYGYT

D gene: TRBD2
J gene: TRBJ2-1
CDR3 length: 18
V gene: TRBV5-1
CDR3 protein: ASSLRTSGGSPLYYNEQF